This T cell receptor (beta chain) is from a study of PD-1 blockade in classical Hodgkin lymphoma. The table came from immunoSEQ multiplex PCR; TCRdb's copy has only in-frame clones and leaves some out. This sample has 20,000 or so clones, with 85% to 90% found just once. This clone was seen once. Its antigen remains unidentified. Whole-study results and caveats: Although disease activity or prior therapy may be involved, causes of the repertoire differences remain undefined.

Time point here: newly diagnosed, previously untreated cHL patient sample. Researchers used magnetic negative selection to pull out pure CD4+ T cells from thawed PBMCs. A comparison was provided by newly diagnosed, untreated classical Hodgkin lymphoma PBMCs. Trimming took off 1 base at V and 1 base at J, with 5 bases between the two ends. The CDR3 runs 14 residues. From germline, CDR1 is LNHNV and CDR2 YYDKDF (reference sequence). The rearrangement joins TRBV15 to TRBJ1-5, with no clear D. The sequence was obtained from a human donor with classical Hodgkin lymphoma. The specimen sequenced was CD4+ T cells from blood. The CDR3 coding sequence is TGTGCCACCAGCAGAGCTGGGAGCAATCAGCCCCAGCATTTT. This sequence encodes CATSRAGSNQPQHF.